This T cell receptor beta chain was documented in a study of T-cell reconstitution after alpha-beta-depleted transplantation in children. Study-wide findings and caveats: Several patients had high TCRbeta diversity at day 60; it came from surviving recipient T cells and thymic progenitors. At one year after transplant, newly produced T cells mostly accounted for T-cell counts and diversity. Several hundred expanded graft clones reportedly supplied alpha-beta T cells about two months after transplant.

A TCRbeta library incorporating unique molecular identifiers was prepared. TCRdb re-called the PCR reads through MiXCR, storing one row per CDR3 protein. The sample holds some 300,000 distinct CDR3 sequences; 10% are singletons and the top ten take roughly 7.1%. This clonotype was detected ten times or more. The antigen remains unidentified. This clonotype was obtained from a boy in the first two years of life with acute myeloid leukemia, due to receive a stem cell transplant. The specimen was PBMCs, collected before TCRalphabeta/CD19-depleted stem cell transplant.

The CDR3, as DNA: TGTGCCAGCAGCCGGGACAGAGGGGTTGGGGCCAACGTCCTGACTTTC. It encodes CASSRDRGVGANVLTF. The chain uses TRBV12-3 or TRBV12-4 and TRBJ2-6, with 7 bases fitting TRBD1. V shed 6 bases, J shed 3 bases, and the junction held 8 bases outside the gene matches. This CDR3 is built from 16 residues.